These T cell receptor beta chains were read from a single sample in a study of shared clonotypes between healthy human individuals. Here immunoSEQ multiplex PCR was the method, and the copy in TCRdb shows in-frame clones only, minus some. Counted here are about 1.1 million clones, around three quarters occurring once; the ten biggest clones make up 0.89%. Input material: memory CD4+ T cells from PBMCs. Receptors were obtained from a man aged 18 to 29 in good health. Some clones in this sample may be carry-over from other donors' samples. Each CDR3 is given with its conserved first and last residue. The D gene is left open where the match is weak. Where a row states a size, it is once, few, many or the class of an expanded clone; other rows omit it.

j_call clone_size d_call v_call cdr3_nt cdr3_aa
TRBJ2-1 few TRBD2 TRBV19 TGTGCCAGTAGCACCACTAGCGGGAGAAGAAATGAGCAGTTCTTC CASSTTSGRRNEQFF
TRBJ1-3 NA NA TRBV9 TGTGCCAGCAGCGTAGCTGGCTGGGGTTCGTCTGGAAACACCATATATTTT CASSVAGWGSSGNTIYF
TRBJ2-2 NA NA TRBV10-3 TGTGCCATCAAGACGGCCGCGAACACCGGGGAGCTGTTTTTT CAIKTAANTGELFF
TRBJ2-3 NA TRBD2 TRBV2 TGTGCCAGCAGTGTCCCGGAGTCGGGGACTAGCGAACAATCTAGCACAGATACGCAGTATTTT CASSVPESGTSEQSSTDTQYF
TRBJ1-2 NA TRBD1 TRBV28 TGTGCCAGCAAAAGTACCGGGACAGGGACGAACTATGGCTACACCTTC CASKSTGTGTNYGYTF
TRBJ1-2 few NA TRBV30 TGTGCCTGGAGTGTGGGTGCTCGTGGCTACACCTTC CAWSVGARGYTF
TRBJ2-5 NA TRBD2 TRBV5-5 TGTGCCAGCAGCTTAGTCGGGAGGCGGGAGACCCAGTACTTC CASSLVGRRETQYF
TRBJ2-5 NA NA TRBV7-2 TGTGCCAGCAGCTTACAGGGCACCCCAGAGACCCAGTACTTC CASSLQGTPETQYF
TRBJ2-2 NA TRBD1 TRBV6-6 TGTGCCAGCAGTTCAGGGGGCACCGGGGAGCTGTTTTTT CASSSGGTGELFF
TRBJ1-1 NA TRBD1 TRBV5-1 TGCGCCAGCAGCCCGGGACAGGCGAACACTGAAGCTTTCTTT CASSPGQANTEAFF
TRBJ2-7 NA NA TRBV28 TGTGCCAGCAGTTTATCTTCGGCAGGATCCTACGAGCAGTACTTC CASSLSSAGSYEQYF
TRBJ2-5 many NA TRBV5-6 TGTGCCAGCACCATCCTCCTAAGGGATGGGACCCAGTACTTC CASTILLRDGTQYF
TRBJ2-3 NA NA TRBV28 TGTGCCAGCAGTTCTCCCCCACGCAGCACAGATACGCAGTATTTT CASSSPPRSTDTQYF
TRBJ2-7 few TRBD1 TRBV19 TGTGCCAGTAGTATACTGGGACAGGGGAACTACGAGCAGTACTTC CASSILGQGNYEQYF
TRBJ2-2 NA TRBD1 TRBV18 TGTGCCAGCTCACCACGGAGTCCGGGACAGGGAACCGGGGAGCTGTTTTTT CASSPRSPGQGTGELFF
TRBJ1-1 NA NA TRBV11-3 TGTGCCAGCAGCTTAGGGGGGCCGGAGAGCACTGAAGCTTTCTTT CASSLGGPESTEAFF
TRBJ2-1 few TRBD2 TRBV11-1 TGTGCCAGCAGCGCCGGACTAGCGGGATCCTACAATGAGCAGTTCTTC CASSAGLAGSYNEQFF
TRBJ2-7 NA NA TRBV6-1 TGTGCCAGCAGTGGTGCGGGGTTGGGCGCCTACGAGCAGTACTTC CASSGAGLGAYEQYF
TRBJ1-3 NA NA TRBV28 TGTGCCAGCTTTCCCTCGGGCAGGGAGAGCACCATATATTTT CASFPSGRESTIYF
TRBJ2-2 once TRBD1 TRBV29-1 TGCAGCGTAGGACAGGGAGGTCCCGGGGAGCTGTTTTTT CSVGQGGPGELFF
TRBJ1-5 NA TRBD1 TRBV6-1 TGTGCCAGCAGCCCACAGGGGGCTATCAATCAGCCCCAGCATTTT CASSPQGAINQPQHF
TRBJ2-3 NA NA TRBV7-3 TGTGCCAGCAGCCACCCCAATGAGGATACGCAGTATTTT CASSHPNEDTQYF
TRBJ2-7 NA NA TRBV5-8 TGTGCCAGCACCCAACCCCGGGGGCTCGAGCAGTACTTC CASTQPRGLEQYF
TRBJ1-5 NA NA TRBV19 TGTGCCAGTAAGGGGGAGGTCTTGGGTCAGCCCCAGCATTTT CASKGEVLGQPQHF
TRBJ1-2 NA NA TRBV7-3 TGTGCCAGCAGCCAGGGCGGAGTCTATGGCTACACCTTC CASSQGGVYGYTF
TRBJ1-2 NA NA TRBV30 TGTGCCTGGAGTGTAAGTGGCTACACCTTC CAWSVSGYTF
TRBJ2-7 NA NA TRBV5-1 TGCGCCAGCAGCTTGGTCCGGGACCACTCCTACGAGCAGTACTTC CASSLVRDHSYEQYF
TRBJ1-1 NA NA TRBV10-3 TGTGCCATCAGTGAGCTGGGGTCCACTGAAGCTTTCTTT CAISELGSTEAFF
TRBJ1-4 NA TRBD1 TRBV9 TGTGCCAGCAGCGTAGCTGGTACAGGGGGTAGTGAAAAACTGTTTTTT CASSVAGTGGSEKLFF
TRBJ1-4 NA TRBD1 TRBV10-3 TGTGCCATCGGGGCCGGGACAGGGGGTGAAAAACTGTTTTTT CAIGAGTGGEKLFF
TRBJ1-5 many NA TRBV7-9 TGTGCCAGCACCCGTGGGGGTAATAGCAATCAGCCCCAGCATTTT CASTRGGNSNQPQHF
TRBJ2-2 NA NA TRBV7-6 TGTGCCAGCAGCCCTCTGTTCGGGGAGCTGTTTTTT CASSPLFGELFF
TRBJ2-6 NA NA TRBV5-6 TGTGCCAGCAGGGCATCGGGCACTGGGGCCAACGTCCTGACTTTC CASRASGTGANVLTF